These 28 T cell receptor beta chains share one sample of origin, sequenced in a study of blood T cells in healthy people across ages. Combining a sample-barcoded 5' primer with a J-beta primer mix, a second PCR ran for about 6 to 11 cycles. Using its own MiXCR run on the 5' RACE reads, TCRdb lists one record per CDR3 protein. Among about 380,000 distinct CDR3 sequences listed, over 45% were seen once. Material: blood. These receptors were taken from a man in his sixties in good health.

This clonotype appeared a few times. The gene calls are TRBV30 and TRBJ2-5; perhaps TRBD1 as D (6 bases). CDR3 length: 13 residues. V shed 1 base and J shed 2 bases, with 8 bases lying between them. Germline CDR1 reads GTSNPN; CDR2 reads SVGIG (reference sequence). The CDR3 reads CAWSGGLQETQYF. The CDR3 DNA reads TGTGCCTGGAGTGGGGGGCTGCAAGAGACCCAGTACTTC.

The CDR3 bases are TGTGCCAGCAGTGACTTGGGGCAGGATGGCTACACCTTC. Translating gives CASSDLGQDGYTF. The J gene is TRBJ1-2, the V gene TRBV6-6, with D possibly TRBD1 on 5 matching bases. The germline V gene has CDR1 MNHNY and CDR2 SVGAGI (reference sequence). V gave up 5 bases and J gave up 6 bases, with 13 bases separating them. There are 13 residues in the CDR3.

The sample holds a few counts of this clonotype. CDR3 nucleotides: TGCGCCAGCAGCCAAGTGGGACAGAGGGACAGCGGCTACACCTTC. Translating gives CASSQVGQRDSGYTF. V is TRBV4-1 and J is TRBJ1-2, with 7 bases aligning to TRBD1. This CDR3 has 15 residues. Trimming at V came to 1 base and at J to 8 bases, leaving 10 bases not matched to a gene. Germline assignment: CDR1 MGHRA and CDR2 YSYEKL.

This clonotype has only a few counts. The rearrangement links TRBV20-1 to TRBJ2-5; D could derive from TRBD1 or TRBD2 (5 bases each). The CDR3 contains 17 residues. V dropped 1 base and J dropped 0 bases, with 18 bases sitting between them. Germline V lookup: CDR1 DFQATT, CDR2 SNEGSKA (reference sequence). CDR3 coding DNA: TGCAGTGCTAGAGGGGTGGCAGGGACCGGAGACCAAGAGACCCAGTACTTC. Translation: CSARGVAGTGDQETQYF.

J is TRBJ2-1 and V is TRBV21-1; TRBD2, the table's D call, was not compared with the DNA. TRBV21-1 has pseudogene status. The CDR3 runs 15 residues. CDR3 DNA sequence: TGTGCCAGCAGCAAAGTTAGGATAGTACGGGAGGAGCAGTTCTTC. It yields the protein CASSKVRIVREEQFF.

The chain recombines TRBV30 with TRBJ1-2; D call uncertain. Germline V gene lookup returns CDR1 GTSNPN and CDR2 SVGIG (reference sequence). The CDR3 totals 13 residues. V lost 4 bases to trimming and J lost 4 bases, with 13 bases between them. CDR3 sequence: CAWKNSGPYGYTF. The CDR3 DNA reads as TGTGCCTGGAAAAATAGCGGACCCTATGGCTACACCTTC. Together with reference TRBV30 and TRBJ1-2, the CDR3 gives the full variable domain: SQTIHQWPATLVQPVGSPLSLECTVEGTSNPNLYWYRQAAGRGLQLLFYSVGIGQISSEVPQNLSASRPQDRQFILSSKKLLLSDSGFYLCAWKNSGPYGYTFGSGTRLTVV.

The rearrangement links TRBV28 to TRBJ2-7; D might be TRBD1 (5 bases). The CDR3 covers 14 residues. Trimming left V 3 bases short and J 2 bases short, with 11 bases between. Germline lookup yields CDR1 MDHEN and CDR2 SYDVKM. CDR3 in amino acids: CASSFPDTAYEQYF. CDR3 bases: TGTGCCAGCAGTTTTCCGGACACCGCCTACGAGCAGTACTTC.

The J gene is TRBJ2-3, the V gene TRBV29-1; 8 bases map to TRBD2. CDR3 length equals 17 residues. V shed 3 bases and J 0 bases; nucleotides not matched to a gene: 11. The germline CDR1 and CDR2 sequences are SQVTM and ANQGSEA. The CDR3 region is CSVDWSPAGGSTDTQYF. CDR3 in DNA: TGCAGCGTTGATTGGTCCCCGGCGGGGGGAAGCACAGATACGCAGTATTTT.

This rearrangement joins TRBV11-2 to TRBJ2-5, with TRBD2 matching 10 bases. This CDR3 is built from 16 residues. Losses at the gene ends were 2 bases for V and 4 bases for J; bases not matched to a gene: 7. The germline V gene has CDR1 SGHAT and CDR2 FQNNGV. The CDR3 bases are TGTGCCAGCAGCTTAACAGCGGGGGGGCCATTAGAGACCCAGTACTTC. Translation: CASSLTAGGPLETQYF.

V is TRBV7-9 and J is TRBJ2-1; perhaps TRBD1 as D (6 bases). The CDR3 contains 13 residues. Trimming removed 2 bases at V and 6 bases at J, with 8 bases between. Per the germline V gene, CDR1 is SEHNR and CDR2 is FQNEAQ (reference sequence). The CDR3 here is CASSLTGSNEQFF. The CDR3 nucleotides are TGTGCCAGCAGCTTAACAGGGAGCAATGAGCAGTTCTTC.

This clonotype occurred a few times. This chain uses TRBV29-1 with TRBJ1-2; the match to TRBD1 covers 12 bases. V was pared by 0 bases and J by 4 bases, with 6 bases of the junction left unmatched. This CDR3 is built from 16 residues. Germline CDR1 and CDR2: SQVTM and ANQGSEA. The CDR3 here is CSVEDAGTGGSYGYTF. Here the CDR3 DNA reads TGCAGCGTTGAAGATGCCGGGACAGGGGGCTCCTATGGCTACACCTTC.

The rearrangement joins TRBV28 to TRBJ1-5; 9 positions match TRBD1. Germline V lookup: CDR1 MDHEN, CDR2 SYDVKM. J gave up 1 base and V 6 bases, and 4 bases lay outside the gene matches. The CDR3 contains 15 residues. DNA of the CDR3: TGTGCCAGCAGGGGGACAGGGATCAGCAATCAGCCCCAGCATTTT. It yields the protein CASRGTGISNQPQHF.

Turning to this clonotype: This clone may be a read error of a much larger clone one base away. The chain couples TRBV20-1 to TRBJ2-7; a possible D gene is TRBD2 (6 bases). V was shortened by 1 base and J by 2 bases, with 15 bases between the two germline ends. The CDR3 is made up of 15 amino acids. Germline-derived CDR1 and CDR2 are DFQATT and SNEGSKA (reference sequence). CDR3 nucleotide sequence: TGCAGTGCTAGAGTACGGGACTCTACCCCCTACGAGCAGTACTTC. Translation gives CSARVRDSTPYEQYF.

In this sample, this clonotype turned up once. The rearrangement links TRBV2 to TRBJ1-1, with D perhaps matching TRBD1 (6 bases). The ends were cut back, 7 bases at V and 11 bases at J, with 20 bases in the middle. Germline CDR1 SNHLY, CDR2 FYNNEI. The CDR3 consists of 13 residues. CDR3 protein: CASIKGGRNQAFF. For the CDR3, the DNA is TGTGCCAGCATAAAAGGGGGGCGGAATCAGGCTTTCTTT.

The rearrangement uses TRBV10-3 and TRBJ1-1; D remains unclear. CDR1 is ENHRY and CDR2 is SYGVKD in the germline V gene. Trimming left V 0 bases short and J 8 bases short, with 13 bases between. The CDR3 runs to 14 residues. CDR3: CAISESARTEEAFF. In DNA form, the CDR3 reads TGTGCCATCAGTGAGTCGGCCAGGACGGAAGAAGCTTTCTTT.

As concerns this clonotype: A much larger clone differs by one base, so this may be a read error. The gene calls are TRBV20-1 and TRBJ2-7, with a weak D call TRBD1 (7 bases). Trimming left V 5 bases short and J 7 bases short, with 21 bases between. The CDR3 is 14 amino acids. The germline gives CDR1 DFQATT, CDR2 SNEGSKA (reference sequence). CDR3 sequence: CSACVGGGGEEQYF. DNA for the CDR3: TGCAGTGCTTGCGTGGGTGGAGGGGGCGAAGAGCAGTACTTC.

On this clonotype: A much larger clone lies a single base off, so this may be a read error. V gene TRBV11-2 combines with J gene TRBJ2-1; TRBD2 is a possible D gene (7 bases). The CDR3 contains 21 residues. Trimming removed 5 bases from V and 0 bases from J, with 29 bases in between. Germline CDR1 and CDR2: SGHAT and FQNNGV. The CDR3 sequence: CASSTGGTFGVGRSSYNEQFF. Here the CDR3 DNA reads TGTGCCAGCAGCACAGGCGGGACATTTGGGGTCGGGAGGAGCTCCTACAATGAGCAGTTCTTC.

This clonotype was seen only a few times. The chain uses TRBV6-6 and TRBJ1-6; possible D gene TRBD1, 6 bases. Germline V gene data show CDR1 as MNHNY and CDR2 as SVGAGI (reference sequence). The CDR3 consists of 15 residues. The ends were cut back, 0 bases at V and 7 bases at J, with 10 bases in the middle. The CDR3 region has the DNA TGTGCCAGCAGTTACTCTACGGGGGCGAATTCACCCCTCCACTTT. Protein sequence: CASSYSTGANSPLHF.

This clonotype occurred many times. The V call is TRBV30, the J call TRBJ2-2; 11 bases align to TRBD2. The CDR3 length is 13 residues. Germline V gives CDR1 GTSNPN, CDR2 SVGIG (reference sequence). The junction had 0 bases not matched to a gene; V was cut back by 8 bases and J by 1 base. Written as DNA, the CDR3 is TGTGCCGGGACTAGCGGGAACACCGGGGAGCTGTTTTTT. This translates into CAGTSGNTGELFF.

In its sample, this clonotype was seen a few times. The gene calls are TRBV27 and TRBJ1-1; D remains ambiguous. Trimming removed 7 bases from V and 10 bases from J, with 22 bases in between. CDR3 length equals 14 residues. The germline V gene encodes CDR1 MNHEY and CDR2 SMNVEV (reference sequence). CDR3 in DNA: TGTGCCAGCATCAGCAGCGGTAGCGGCGCTGCAGCTTTCTTT. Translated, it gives CASISSGSGAAAFF.

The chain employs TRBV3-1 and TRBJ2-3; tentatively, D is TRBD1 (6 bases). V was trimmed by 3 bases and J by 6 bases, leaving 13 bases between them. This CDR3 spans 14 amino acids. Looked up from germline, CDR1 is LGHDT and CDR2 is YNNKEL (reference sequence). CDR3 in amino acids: CASSQRGGGDTQYF. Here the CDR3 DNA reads TGTGCCAGCAGCCAGAGAGGGGGTGGGGATACGCAGTATTTT.

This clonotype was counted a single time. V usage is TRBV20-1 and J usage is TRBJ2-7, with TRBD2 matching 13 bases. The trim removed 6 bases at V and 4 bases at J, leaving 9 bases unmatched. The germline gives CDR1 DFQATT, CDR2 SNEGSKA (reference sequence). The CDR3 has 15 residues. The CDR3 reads CSAVETSGGPYEQYF. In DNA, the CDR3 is TGCAGTGCAGTAGAGACTAGCGGGGGGCCTTACGAGCAGTACTTC.

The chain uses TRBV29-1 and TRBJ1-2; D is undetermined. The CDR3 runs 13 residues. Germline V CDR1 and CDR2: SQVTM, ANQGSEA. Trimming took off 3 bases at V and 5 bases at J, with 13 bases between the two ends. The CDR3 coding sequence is TGCAGCGTTGATCAGTGGGGTTCGTATGGCTACACCTTC. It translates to CSVDQWGSYGYTF.

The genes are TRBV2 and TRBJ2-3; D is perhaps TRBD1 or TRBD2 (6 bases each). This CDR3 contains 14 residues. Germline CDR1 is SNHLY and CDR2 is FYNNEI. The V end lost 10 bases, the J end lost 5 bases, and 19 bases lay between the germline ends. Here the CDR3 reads CAIRGADDEDTQYF. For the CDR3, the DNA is TGTGCCATAAGGGGGGCCGATGATGAAGATACGCAGTATTTT.

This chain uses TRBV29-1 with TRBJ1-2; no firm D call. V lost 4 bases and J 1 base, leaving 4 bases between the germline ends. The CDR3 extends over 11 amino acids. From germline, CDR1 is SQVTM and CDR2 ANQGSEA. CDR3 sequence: CSVGVNYGYTF. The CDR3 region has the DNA TGCAGCGTTGGCGTTAACTATGGCTACACCTTC.

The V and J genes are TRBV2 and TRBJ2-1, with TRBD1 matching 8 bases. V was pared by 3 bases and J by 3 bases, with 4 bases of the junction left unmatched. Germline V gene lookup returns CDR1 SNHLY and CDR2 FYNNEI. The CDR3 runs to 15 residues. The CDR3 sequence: CASSERDRLYNEQFF. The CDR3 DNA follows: TGTGCCAGCAGTGAGAGGGACAGGCTCTACAATGAGCAGTTCTTC. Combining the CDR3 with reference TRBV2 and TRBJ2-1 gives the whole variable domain EPEVTQTPSHQVTQMGQEVILRCVPISNHLYFYWYRQILGQKVEFLVSFYNNEISEKSEIFDDQFSVERPDGSNFTLKIRSTKLEDSAMYFCASSERDRLYNEQFFGPGTRLTVL.

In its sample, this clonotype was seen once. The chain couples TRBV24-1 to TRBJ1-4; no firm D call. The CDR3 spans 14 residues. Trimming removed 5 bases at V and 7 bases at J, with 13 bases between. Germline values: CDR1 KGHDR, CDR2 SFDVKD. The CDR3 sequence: CATSGSSESEKLFF. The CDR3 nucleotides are TGTGCCACCAGTGGCTCATCCGAGAGTGAAAAACTGTTTTTT.

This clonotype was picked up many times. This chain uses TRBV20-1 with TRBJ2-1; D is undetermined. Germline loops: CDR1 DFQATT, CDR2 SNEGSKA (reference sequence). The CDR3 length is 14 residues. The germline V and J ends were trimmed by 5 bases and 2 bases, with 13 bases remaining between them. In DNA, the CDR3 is TGCAGTGCTCCTCAATCGTTAACCTACAATGAGCAGTTCTTC. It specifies CSAPQSLTYNEQFF.